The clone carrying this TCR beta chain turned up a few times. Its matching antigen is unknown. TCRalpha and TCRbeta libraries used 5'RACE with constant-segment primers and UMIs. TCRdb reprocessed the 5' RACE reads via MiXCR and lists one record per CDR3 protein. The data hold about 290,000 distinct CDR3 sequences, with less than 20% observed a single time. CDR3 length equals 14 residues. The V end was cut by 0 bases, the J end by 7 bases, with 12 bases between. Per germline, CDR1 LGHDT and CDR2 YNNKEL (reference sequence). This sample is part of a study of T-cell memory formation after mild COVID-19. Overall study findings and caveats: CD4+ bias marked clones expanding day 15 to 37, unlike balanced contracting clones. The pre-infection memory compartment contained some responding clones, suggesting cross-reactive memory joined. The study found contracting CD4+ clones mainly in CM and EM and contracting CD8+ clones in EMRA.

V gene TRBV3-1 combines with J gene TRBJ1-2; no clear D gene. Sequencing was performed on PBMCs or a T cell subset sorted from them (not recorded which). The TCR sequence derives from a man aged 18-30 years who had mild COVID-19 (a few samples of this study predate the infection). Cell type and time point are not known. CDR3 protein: CASSQDGQSVGYTF. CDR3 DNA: TGTGCCAGCAGCCAAGACGGGCAGTCGGTTGGCTACACCTTC.